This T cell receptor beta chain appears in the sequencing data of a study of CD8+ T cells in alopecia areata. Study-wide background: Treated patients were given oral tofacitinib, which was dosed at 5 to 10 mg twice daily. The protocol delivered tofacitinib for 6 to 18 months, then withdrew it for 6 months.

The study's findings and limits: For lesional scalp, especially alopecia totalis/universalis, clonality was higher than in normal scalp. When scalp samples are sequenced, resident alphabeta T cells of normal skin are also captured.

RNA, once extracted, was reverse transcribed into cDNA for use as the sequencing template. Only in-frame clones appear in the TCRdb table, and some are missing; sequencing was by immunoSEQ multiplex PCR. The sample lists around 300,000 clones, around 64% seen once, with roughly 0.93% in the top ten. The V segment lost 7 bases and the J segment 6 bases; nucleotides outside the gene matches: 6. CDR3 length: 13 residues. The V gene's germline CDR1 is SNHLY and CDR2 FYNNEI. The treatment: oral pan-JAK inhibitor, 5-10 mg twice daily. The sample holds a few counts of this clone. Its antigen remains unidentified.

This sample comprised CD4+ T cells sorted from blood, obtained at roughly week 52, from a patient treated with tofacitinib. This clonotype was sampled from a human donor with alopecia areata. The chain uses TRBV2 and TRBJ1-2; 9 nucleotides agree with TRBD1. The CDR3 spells CASTEQGADGYTF. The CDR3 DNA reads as TGTGCCAGCACAGAACAGGGGGCTGATGGCTACACCTTC.